These 11 T cell receptor beta chains were sequenced from one sample in a study of blood T cells in healthy people across ages. Combining a sample-barcoded 5' primer with a J-beta primer mix, a second PCR ran for 7 to 11 cycles. From the 5' RACE reads, TCRdb called clonotypes with MiXCR, one entry per CDR3 protein. The sample includes fewer than 800,000 distinct CDR3 sequences, 32% seen only once; the top ten take over 15%. Sequenced: blood. These receptors originate from a woman older than 75 in good health.

In this sample, this clonotype turned up many times. V usage is TRBV6-1 and J usage is TRBJ1-2, with D uncertain. CDR3 size: 14 residues. V lost 0 bases and J lost 4, with 9 bases in between. Germline CDR1 is MNHNS and CDR2 is SASEGT. CDR3 amino acids: CASSEAHARYGYTF. The CDR3 DNA reads as TGTGCCAGCAGTGAAGCGCACGCTCGCTATGGCTACACCTTC.

As to this clonotype: A much larger clone lies one base from this, so it may be a read error. The chain uses TRBV7-2 and TRBJ2-3, with a possible D match to TRBD2 (6 bases). CDR1 is SGHTA, CDR2 FQGNSA, per germline. CDR3 size: 16 residues. Written as DNA, the CDR3 is TGTGCCAGCAGCTTAACCGGGACTTATGGGCTGGATACGCCGTATTTT. It codes for CASSLTGTYGLDTPYF. Together with reference TRBV7-2 and TRBJ2-3, the CDR3 gives the full variable domain: GAGVSQSPSNKVTEKGKDVELRCDPISGHTALYWYRQSLGQGLEFLIYFQGNSAPDKSGLPSDRFSAERTGGSVSTLTIQRTQQEDSAVYLCASSLTGTYGLDTPYFGPGTRLTVL.

Concerning this clonotype: One end of the junction varies from germline; a read error may be responsible. This chain uses TRBV10-3 with TRBJ1-4, with D possibly matching TRBD1 (5 bases). The CDR3 contains 16 residues. CDR1 is ENHRY, CDR2 SYGVKD, per germline. CDR3 in DNA: TGTGCCATCAGTGAGTACTCCGGGACTGAGAATGAAAAGCTGTTTTTT. Protein: CAISEYSGTENEKLFF.

The gene calls are TRBV11-2 and TRBJ2-1, with 15 bases aligning to TRBD2. Germline trimming cut 4 bases from V and 2 bases from J; bases unmatched to any gene: 12. The germline V gene encodes CDR1 SGHAT and CDR2 FQNNGV. The CDR3 contains 20 residues. CDR3 in DNA: TGTGCCAGCAGCTCAAGGGGGGGCCGGACTAGCGGGGGGGCCTACAATGAGCAGTTCTTC. It specifies CASSSRGGRTSGGAYNEQFF.

The V and J genes are TRBV20-1 and TRBJ2-5; D unclear. This CDR3 has 12 amino acids. Germline V gene lookup returns CDR1 DFQATT and CDR2 SNEGSKA (reference sequence). The V end lost 3 bases, the J end lost 0 bases, and 5 bases lay between the germline ends. The CDR3 sequence: CSASSNQETQYF. The DNA of the CDR3 is TGCAGTGCTAGTAGTAACCAAGAGACCCAGTACTTC.

This clonotype appeared many times. The chain couples TRBV11-2 to TRBJ2-5; TRBD2 aligns across 9 bases. The V gene end was trimmed by 5 bases and the J gene end by 1 base; junction bases not matched to a gene: 5. Germline lookup yields CDR1 SGHAT and CDR2 FQNNGV. The CDR3 runs 15 residues. This chain's CDR3 is CASSMLAGTQETQYF. CDR3 sequence (DNA): TGTGCCAGCAGCATGCTAGCGGGGACCCAAGAGACCCAGTACTTC. Drawing the rest from reference TRBV11-2 and TRBJ2-5, the complete variable domain is EAGVAQSPRYKIIEKRQSVAFWCNPISGHATLYWYQQILGQGPKLLIQFQNNGVVDDSQLPKDRFSAERLKGVDSTLKIQPAKLEDSAVYLCASSMLAGTQETQYFGPGTRLLVL.

This clonotype was counted at least ten times. CDR3 in amino acids: CSASQLTGDTGELFF. The DNA of the CDR3 is TGCAGTGCTAGTCAACTAACTGGGGACACCGGGGAGCTGTTTTTT. V and J are TRBV20-1 and TRBJ2-2; the D is unclear. Germline CDR1 and CDR2: DFQATT and SNEGSKA (reference sequence). The V end lost 3 bases, the J end lost 3 bases, and 14 bases lay between the germline ends. The CDR3 is 15 amino acids.

This chain links TRBV18 with TRBJ2-2, with D maybe TRBD2 (7 bases). This CDR3 region has 15 residues. Trimming cost V 4 bases and J 4 bases, with 13 bases left between them. Germline CDR1 and CDR2: KGHSH and LQKENI. The CDR3 DNA is TGTGCCAGCTCACACAGGCGGGGGCTCACCGGGGAGCTGTTTTTT. This sequence encodes CASSHRRGLTGELFF.

This clonotype appeared a few times. A much larger clone is a single base away; this may be a read error. This chain connects TRBV7-6 to TRBJ2-4, with D perhaps matching TRBD1 or TRBD2 (6 bases each). V lost 11 bases, J lost 13 bases, and 24 bases lay in between. From germline, CDR1 is SGHVS and CDR2 FNYEAQ. The length of the CDR3 is 13 residues. Here the CDR3 reads CAGTAKEGGEQYF. CDR3 bases: TGTGCCGGCACCGCTAAAGAGGGGGGTGAGCAGTACTTC.

Many counts were recorded for this clonotype. The chain recombines TRBV29-1 with TRBJ2-7; D perhaps matches TRBD1 (6 bases). The CDR3 runs 15 residues. The V gene lost 7 bases and the J gene lost 2 bases, with 21 bases spanning the gap. From germline, CDR1 is SQVTM and CDR2 ANQGSEA. CDR3 sequence reads: CSAAGAATPAYEQYF. CDR3 DNA sequence: TGCAGCGCAGCAGGGGCAGCAACTCCAGCCTACGAGCAGTACTTC.

This chain connects TRBV6-5 to TRBJ2-3; the D gene is possibly TRBD1 (6 bases). The CDR3 contains 14 residues. Trimming took off 6 bases at V and 3 bases at J, with 13 bases between the two ends. The germline gives CDR1 MNHEY, CDR2 SVGAGI. The CDR3: CASSQQGTTDTQYF. As DNA, the CDR3 is TGTGCCAGCAGCCAACAGGGTACGACAGATACGCAGTATTTT.